One sample yielded the 15 T cell receptor beta chains listed below, sequenced in a study of CD8+ T cells in alopecia areata. Treatment reported: oral pan-JAK inhibitor, 5-10 mg twice daily. RNA was isolated and reverse transcribed to cDNA, the sequencing template. This table comes from immunoSEQ multiplex PCR, and its TCRdb copy is limited to in-frame clones, with some not included. The table lists under 350,000 clones, 55% to 75% of them singletons, with 1.8% in the top ten. The input for sequencing was CD4+ T cells sorted from blood, taken at week 24, from a patient treated with tofacitinib. Source of these receptors: a human donor with alopecia areata.

The V gene is TRBV5-6, the J gene TRBJ1-4, with D perhaps TRBD1 (6 bases). The CDR3 runs 15 residues. The ends were cut back, 3 bases at V and 4 bases at J, with 13 bases in the middle. The germline gives CDR1 SGHDT, CDR2 YYEEEE. DNA of the CDR3: TGTGCCAGCAGCTCCAAAGGGGGGGATAATGAAAAACTGTTTTTT. Translated: CASSSKGGDNEKLFF.

The chain combines TRBV29-1 with TRBJ2-7, with TRBD1 identical over 11 bases. CDR3 length equals 14 residues. The V segment lost 4 bases and the J segment 3 bases; nucleotides outside the gene matches: 5. Germline V gene data show CDR1 as SQVTM and CDR2 as ANQGSEA. Here the CDR3 reads CSVGLGTGGYEQYF. The CDR3 region has the DNA TGCAGCGTTGGATTAGGGACAGGGGGCTACGAGCAGTACTTC.

The rearrangement uses TRBV7-9 and TRBJ1-2; D may be TRBD1 (6 bases). CDR3 size: 14 residues. The ends were cut back, 1 base at V and 8 bases at J, with 14 bases in the middle. Germline values: CDR1 SEHNR, CDR2 FQNEAQ (reference sequence). This chain's CDR3 is CASSLGLTGAGYTF. The CDR3, as DNA: TGTGCCAGCAGCTTAGGGTTGACGGGGGCCGGCTACACCTTC.

V and J are TRBV4-1 and TRBJ2-7; maybe TRBD2 (6 bases). V lost 4 bases to trimming and J lost 2 bases, with 12 bases between them. In germline, CDR1 is MGHRA, CDR2 YSYEKL. The CDR3 runs to 14 residues. The CDR3 region has the DNA TGCGCCAGCAGCCGCTCCTCGGGGGCCTACGAGCAGTACTTC. As protein: CASSRSSGAYEQYF.

This sequence joins TRBV9 and TRBJ1-1; D might be TRBD1 (5 bases). The V end was cut by 4 bases, the J end by 5 bases, with 12 bases between. The germline gives CDR1 SGDLS, CDR2 YYNGEE. The CDR3 runs to 13 residues. The CDR3 DNA follows: TGTGCCAGCAGCCCCTCCGGGGGGACTGAAGCTTTCTTT. Protein: CASSPSGGTEAFF.

The chain recombines TRBV30 with TRBJ2-1, with 7 bases aligning to TRBD2. V was pared by 8 bases and J by 4 bases, with 17 bases of the junction left unmatched. Germline CDR1 reads GTSNPN; CDR2 reads SVGIG (reference sequence). This CDR3 contains 16 residues. CDR3 sequence: CAVKTGTTIQYNEQFF. CDR3 nucleotides: TGTGCCGTAAAGACCGGGACTACCATCCAATACAATGAGCAGTTCTTC.

Concerning this clone: In the same sample, other DNA sequences code for this CDR3. The chain combines TRBV7-2 with TRBJ2-5; D is possibly TRBD1 or TRBD2 (6 bases each). The CDR3 loop spans 13 amino acids. V was cut by 0 bases and J by 5 bases, with 7 bases left in between. From germline, CDR1 is SGHTA and CDR2 FQGNSA. The CDR3, as DNA: TGTGCCAGCAGCTTAGCAGGGGGGGAGACCCAGTACTTC. Translating it yields CASSLAGGETQYF.

This chain connects TRBV25-1 to TRBJ1-5, with D possibly matching TRBD1 (6 bases). Per germline, CDR1 MGHDK and CDR2 SYGVNS. The CDR3 covers 15 residues. V was trimmed by 3 bases and J by 1 base, leaving 10 bases between them. The CDR3 here is CASSDSGTSNQPQHF. CDR3 bases: TGTGCCAGCAGTGATTCCGGGACAAGCAATCAGCCCCAGCATTTT.

The chain carries TRBV5-6 and TRBJ1-2, with 7 nucleotides matching TRBD1. Germline CDR1 and CDR2: SGHDT and YYEEEE. The junction had 10 bases not matched to a gene; V was cut back by 3 bases and J by 8 bases. This CDR3 comprises 14 residues. CDR3 nucleotides: TGTGCCAGCAGCTCGGGCGGGACAGTGGGCGGCTACACCTTC. This codes for CASSSGGTVGGYTF.

V usage is TRBV10-3 and J usage is TRBJ2-7; possibly TRBD1 or TRBD2 for D (5 bases each). Trimming pared 2 bases from V and 3 bases from J, leaving 14 bases between. The V gene's germline CDR1 is ENHRY and CDR2 SYGVKD. The CDR3 is 15 residues long. The CDR3: CAISERDGRVYEQYF. The CDR3 coding sequence is TGTGCCATCAGTGAGCGGGACGGGCGCGTCTACGAGCAGTACTTC.

On this clone: Other DNA sequences of this sample code for an identical CDR3. The V and J genes are TRBV29-1 and TRBJ1-1; no clear D gene. The CDR3 totals 13 residues. The germline V gene encodes CDR1 SQVTM and CDR2 ANQGSEA. The V and J ends lost 1 base and 0 bases respectively, with 6 bases between them. This CDR3 is CSVEGGMNTEAFF. In nucleotides, the CDR3 is TGCAGCGTTGAAGGGGGAATGAACACTGAAGCTTTCTTT.

The chain uses TRBV29-1 and TRBJ1-1; D not resolved. This CDR3 spans 14 amino acids. Between the trimmed V and J ends, which lost 5 bases and 3 bases, there was a span of 16 bases. The germline gives CDR1 SQVTM, CDR2 ANQGSEA. CDR3 in DNA: TGCAGCGTTAGCGCGGTGTTGCGGGACACTGAAGCTTTCTTT. This codes for CSVSAVLRDTEAFF.

The genes are TRBV25-1 and TRBJ2-7; D may correspond to TRBD1 or TRBD2 (5 bases each). Germline CDR1 is MGHDK and CDR2 is SYGVNS. The CDR3 has 13 residues. V was trimmed by 6 bases and J by 11 bases, leaving 20 bases between them. CDR3 sequence (DNA): TGTGCCAGCAGCGATCCACGACAGTCGGGAAAGTACTTC. Translation gives CASSDPRQSGKYF.

The chain has TRBV14 and TRBJ2-3, with 9 nucleotides matching TRBD2. Germline V lookup: CDR1 SGHDN, CDR2 FVKESK. V lost 1 base, J lost 2 bases, and 7 bases stayed unmatched. The CDR3 has 17 residues. CDR3 in DNA: TGTGCCAGCAGCCAAGGTATAGCGGGGGTCACCACAGATACGCAGTATTTT. Translated: CASSQGIAGVTTDTQYF.

This clone was seen once. The rearrangement links TRBV9 to TRBJ2-2; tentative D call: TRBD1 (6 bases). Trimming shortened V by 3 bases and J by 0 bases, and 9 bases separated the two germline ends. Germline loops: CDR1 SGDLS, CDR2 YYNGEE. The CDR3 has 15 amino acids. CDR3 in DNA: TGTGCCAGCAGCGGAGACAGGCCGAACACCGGGGAGCTGTTTTTT. This encodes CASSGDRPNTGELFF.